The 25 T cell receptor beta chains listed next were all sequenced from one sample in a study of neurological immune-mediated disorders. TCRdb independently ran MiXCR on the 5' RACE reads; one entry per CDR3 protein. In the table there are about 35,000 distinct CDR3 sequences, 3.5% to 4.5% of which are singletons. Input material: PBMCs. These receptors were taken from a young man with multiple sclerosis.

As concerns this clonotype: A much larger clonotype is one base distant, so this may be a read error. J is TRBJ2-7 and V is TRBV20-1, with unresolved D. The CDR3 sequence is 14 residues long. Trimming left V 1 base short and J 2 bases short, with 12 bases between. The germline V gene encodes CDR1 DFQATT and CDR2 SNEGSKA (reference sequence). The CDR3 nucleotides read TGCAGTGCTAGAGTCCAGCCTACGACCTACGAGCAGTACTTC. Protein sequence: CSARVQPTTYEQYF.

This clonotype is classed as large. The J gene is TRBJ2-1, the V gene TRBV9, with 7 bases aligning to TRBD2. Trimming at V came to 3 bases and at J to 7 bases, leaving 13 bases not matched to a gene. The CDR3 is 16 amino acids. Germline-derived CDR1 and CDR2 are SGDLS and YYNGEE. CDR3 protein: CASSAQVKLAPNEQFF. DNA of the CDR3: TGTGCCAGCAGCGCCCAGGTGAAACTAGCGCCGAATGAGCAGTTCTTC.

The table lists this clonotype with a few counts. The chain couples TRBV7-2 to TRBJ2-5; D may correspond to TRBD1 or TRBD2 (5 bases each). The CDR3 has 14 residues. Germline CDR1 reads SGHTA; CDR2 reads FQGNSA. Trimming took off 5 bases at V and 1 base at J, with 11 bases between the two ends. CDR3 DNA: TGTGCCAGCAGCCCAGTGGGGGTCCAAGAGACCCAGTACTTC. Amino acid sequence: CASSPVGVQETQYF.

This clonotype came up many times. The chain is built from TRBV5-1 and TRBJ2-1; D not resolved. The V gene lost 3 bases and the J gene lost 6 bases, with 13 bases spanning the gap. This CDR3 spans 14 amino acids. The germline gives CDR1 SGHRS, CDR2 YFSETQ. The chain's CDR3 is CASSYGTWGNEQFF. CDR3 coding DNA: TGCGCCAGCAGCTACGGTACGTGGGGCAATGAGCAGTTCTTC.

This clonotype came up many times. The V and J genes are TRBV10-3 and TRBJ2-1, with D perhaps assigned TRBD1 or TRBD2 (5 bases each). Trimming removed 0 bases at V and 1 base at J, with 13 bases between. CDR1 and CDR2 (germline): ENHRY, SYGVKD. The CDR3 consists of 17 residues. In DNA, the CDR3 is TGTGCCATCAGTGAGTCCGGGACGGAGTATTCCTACAATGAGCAGTTCTTC. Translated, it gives CAISESGTEYSYNEQFF.

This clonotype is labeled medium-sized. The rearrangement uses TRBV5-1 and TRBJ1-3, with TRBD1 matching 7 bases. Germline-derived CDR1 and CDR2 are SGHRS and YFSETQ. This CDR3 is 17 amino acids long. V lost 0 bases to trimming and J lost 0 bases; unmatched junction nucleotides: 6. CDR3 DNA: TGCGCCAGCAGCTTGGGGGGGACAGCCAGCTCTGGAAACACCATATATTTT. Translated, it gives CASSLGGTASSGNTIYF. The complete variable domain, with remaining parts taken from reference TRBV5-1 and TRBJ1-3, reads KAGVTQTPRYLIKTRGQQVTLSCSPISGHRSVSWYQQTPGQGLQFLFEYFSETQRNKGNFPGRFSGRQFSNSRSEMNVSTLELGDSALYLCASSLGGTASSGNTIYFGEGSWLTVV.

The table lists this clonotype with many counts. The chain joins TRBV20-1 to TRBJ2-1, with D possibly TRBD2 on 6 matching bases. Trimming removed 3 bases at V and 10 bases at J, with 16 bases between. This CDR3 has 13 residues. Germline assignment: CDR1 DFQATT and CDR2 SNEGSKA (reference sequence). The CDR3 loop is CSASLMGGREQFF. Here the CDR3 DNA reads TGCAGTGCTAGTCTCATGGGGGGACGGGAGCAGTTCTTC.

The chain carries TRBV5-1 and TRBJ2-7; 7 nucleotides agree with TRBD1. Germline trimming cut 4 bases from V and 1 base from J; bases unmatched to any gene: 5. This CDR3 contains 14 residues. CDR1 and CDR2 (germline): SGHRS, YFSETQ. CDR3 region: CASSPPGQSYEQYF. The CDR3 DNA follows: TGCGCCAGCAGCCCTCCGGGACAGTCCTACGAGCAGTACTTC.

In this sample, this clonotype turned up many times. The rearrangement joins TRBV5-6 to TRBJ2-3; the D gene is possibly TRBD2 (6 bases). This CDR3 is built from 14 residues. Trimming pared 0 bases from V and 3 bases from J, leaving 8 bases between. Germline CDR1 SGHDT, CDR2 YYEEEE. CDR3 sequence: CASSLDLATDTQYF. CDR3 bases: TGTGCCAGCAGCTTGGATCTAGCGACAGATACGCAGTATTTT. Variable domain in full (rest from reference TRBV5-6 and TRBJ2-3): DAGVTQSPTHLIKTRGQQVTLRCSPKSGHDTVSWYQQALGQGPQFIFQYYEEEERQRGNFPDRFSGHQFPNYSSELNVNALLLGDSALYLCASSLDLATDTQYFGPGTRLTVL.

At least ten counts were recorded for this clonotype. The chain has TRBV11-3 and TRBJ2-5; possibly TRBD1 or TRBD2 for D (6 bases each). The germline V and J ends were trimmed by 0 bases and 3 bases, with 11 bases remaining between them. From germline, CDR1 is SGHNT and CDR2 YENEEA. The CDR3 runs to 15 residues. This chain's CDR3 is CASSLDGGREETQYF. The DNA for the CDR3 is TGTGCCAGCAGCTTAGATGGGGGGCGAGAAGAGACCCAGTACTTC.

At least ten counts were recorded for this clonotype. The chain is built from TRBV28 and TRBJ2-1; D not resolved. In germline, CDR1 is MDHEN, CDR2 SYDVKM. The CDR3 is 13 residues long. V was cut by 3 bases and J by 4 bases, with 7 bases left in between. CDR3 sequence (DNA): TGTGCCAGCAGTTTTCGGCGATACAATGAGCAGTTCTTC. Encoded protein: CASSFRRYNEQFF.

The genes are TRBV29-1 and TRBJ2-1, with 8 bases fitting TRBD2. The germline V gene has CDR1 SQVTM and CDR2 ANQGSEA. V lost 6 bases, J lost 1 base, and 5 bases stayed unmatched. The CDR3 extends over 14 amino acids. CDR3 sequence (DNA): TGCAGCGTCCGGGGGGGAGAGTCCTACAATGAGCAGTTCTTC. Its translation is CSVRGGESYNEQFF.

This CDR3 reads CASSWDRYQPQHF. The CDR3 nucleotides read TGTGCCAGCAGTTGGGACAGGTATCAGCCCCAGCATTTT. The chain links TRBV6-2 or TRBV6-3 to TRBJ1-5, with 8 bases that match TRBD1. Trimming took 4 bases from V and 5 from J; bases not matched to a gene: 1. CDR1 and CDR2 (germline): MNHEY, SVGEGT. The CDR3 runs 13 residues.

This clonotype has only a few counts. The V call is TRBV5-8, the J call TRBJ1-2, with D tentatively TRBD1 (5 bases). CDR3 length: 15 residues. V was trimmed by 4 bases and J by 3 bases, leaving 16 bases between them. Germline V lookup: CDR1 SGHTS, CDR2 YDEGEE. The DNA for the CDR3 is TGTGCCAGCAGCATCGGCGGTAGGGGTGACTATGGCTACACCTTC. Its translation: CASSIGGRGDYGYTF.

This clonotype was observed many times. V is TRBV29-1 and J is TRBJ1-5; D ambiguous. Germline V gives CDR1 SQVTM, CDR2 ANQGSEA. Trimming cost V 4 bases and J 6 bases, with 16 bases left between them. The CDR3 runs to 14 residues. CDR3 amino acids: CSVAGGSVGQPQHF. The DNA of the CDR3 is TGCAGCGTTGCCGGAGGGTCGGTAGGTCAGCCCCAGCATTTT.

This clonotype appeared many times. DNA of the CDR3: TGCAGCGTTGAGGGACCCACCGGGGAGCTGTTTTTT. Amino acid sequence: CSVEGPTGELFF. The chain joins TRBV29-1 to TRBJ2-2; possibly TRBD1 or TRBD2 for D (5 bases each). CDR3 size: 12 residues. V lost 3 bases to trimming and J lost 4 bases, with 6 bases between them. In germline, CDR1 is SQVTM, CDR2 ANQGSEA.

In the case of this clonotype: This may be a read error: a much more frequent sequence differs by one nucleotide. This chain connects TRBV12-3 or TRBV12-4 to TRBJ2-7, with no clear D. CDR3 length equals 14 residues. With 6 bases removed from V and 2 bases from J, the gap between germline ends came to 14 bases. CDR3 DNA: TGTGCCAGCAGCCTGACCGAAGGAACCTACGAGCAGTACTTC. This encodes CASSLTEGTYEQYF.

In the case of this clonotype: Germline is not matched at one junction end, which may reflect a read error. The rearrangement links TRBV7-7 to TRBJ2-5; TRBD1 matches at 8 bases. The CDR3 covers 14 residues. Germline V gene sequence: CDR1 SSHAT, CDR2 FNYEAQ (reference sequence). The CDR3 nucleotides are TGTGCTAGCAGCTCCGACAGGGGAAGCGAGACCCAGTACTTC. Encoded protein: CASSSDRGSETQYF.

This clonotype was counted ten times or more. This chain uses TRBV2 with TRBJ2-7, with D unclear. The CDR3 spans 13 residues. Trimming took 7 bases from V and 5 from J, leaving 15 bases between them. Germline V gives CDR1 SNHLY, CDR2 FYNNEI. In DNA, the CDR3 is TGTGCCAGCACCCTGATCATACGTAACGAGCAGTACTTC. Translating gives CASTLIIRNEQYF.

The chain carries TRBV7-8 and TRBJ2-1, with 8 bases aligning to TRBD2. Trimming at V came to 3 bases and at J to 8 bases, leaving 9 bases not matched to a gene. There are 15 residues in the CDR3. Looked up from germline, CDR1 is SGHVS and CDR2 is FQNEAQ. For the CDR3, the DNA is TGTGCCAGCAGCTTCGGTCTAGCGGGTACCGATGAGCAGTTCTTC. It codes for CASSFGLAGTDEQFF.

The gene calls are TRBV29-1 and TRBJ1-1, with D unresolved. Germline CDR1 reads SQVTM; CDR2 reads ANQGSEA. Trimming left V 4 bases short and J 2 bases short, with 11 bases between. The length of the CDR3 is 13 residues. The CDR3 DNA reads TGCAGCGTTGGGCAAGGGTTTAACACTGAAGCTTTCTTT. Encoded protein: CSVGQGFNTEAFF.

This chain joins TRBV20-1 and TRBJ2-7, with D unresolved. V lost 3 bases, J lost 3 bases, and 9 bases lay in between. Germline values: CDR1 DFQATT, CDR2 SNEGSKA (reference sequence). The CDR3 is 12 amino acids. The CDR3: CSASPKGYEQYF. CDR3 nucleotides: TGCAGTGCTAGCCCAAAGGGCTACGAGCAGTACTTC.

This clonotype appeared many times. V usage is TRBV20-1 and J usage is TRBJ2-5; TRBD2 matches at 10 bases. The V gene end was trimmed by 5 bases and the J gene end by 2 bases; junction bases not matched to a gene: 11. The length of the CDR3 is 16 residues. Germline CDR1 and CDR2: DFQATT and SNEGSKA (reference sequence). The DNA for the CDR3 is TGCAGTGCTCTTCTTCTTCTAGCGGGGGCGCAAGAGACCCAGTACTTC. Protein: CSALLLLAGAQETQYF.

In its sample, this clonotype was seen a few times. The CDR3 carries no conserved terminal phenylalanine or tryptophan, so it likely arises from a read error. The CDR3: CASSLASGADTQYN. Here the CDR3 DNA reads TGCGCCAGCAGCTTGGCTAGCGGTGCAGATACGCAGTATAAT. The V and J genes are TRBV5-1 and TRBJ2-3, with 7 bases aligning to TRBD2. Trimming took 0 bases from V and 4 from J; bases not matched to a gene: 2. The length of the CDR3 is 14 residues. Germline V CDR1 and CDR2: SGHRS, YFSETQ.

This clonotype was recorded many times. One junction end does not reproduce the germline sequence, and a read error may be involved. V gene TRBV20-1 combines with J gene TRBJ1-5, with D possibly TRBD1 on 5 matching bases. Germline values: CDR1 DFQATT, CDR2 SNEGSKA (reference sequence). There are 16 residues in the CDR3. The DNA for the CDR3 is TGCAGTGCCGACCCCTTGGGGCCGGAGAGCAATCAGCCCCAGAATTTT. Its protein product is CSADPLGPESNQPQNF.